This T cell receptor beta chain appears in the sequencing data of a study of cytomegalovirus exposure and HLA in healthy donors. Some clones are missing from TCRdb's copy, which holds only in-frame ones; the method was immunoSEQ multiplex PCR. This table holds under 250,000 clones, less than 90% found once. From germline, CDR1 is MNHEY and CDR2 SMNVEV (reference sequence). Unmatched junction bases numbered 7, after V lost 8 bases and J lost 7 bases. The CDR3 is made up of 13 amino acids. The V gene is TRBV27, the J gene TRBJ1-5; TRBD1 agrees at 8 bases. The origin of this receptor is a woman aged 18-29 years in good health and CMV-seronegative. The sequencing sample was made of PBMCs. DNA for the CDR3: TGTGCCAGCCAGCAGGGGGCGGGACAGCCCCAGCATTTT. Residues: CASQQGAGQPQHF.